This T cell receptor (beta chain) was sequenced in a study of regulatory T cells in long-lasting Graves disease. The time point here: persistent/refractory GD, antithyroid drugs over 5 years with positive TRAb. Construction of the TCR library relied on RNA isolated from PBMCs. In this cohort, patients came from an endocrinology department located in Xi'an, China. In building TCR beta libraries, iRepertoire HTBI primers were used together with Arm-PCR of CDR3 regions. As handled by the study authors: Segment identification across samples yielded 55 to 65 TRBV and some 13 TRBJ segments. TCRdb itself ran the multiplex PCR reads through MiXCR, one entry per CDR3 protein. The V and J calls reflect TCRdb's pipeline rather than the authors' work. The sample carries nearly 350,000 distinct CDR3 sequences, less than 20% recorded once. Points on this clonotype: Its target is unknown.

The study's findings and limits: Newly diagnosed disease favored TRBV20-1 and TRBJ2-1 over persistent disease.

The CDR3 extends over 14 amino acids. With V trimmed by 5 bases and J by 4 bases, 3 bases remained unmatched. Germline assignment: CDR1 ENHRY and CDR2 SYGVKD. The gene calls are TRBV10-3 and TRBJ1-3; 9 positions match TRBD1. This sequence originates from a female donor with Graves disease. The sample was peripheral blood mononuclear cells (PBMCs), taken when the disease was refractory, from a patient treated with antithyroid drugs. CDR3 DNA sequence: TGTGCCATCAGTAGGACAGGGGAAGGAAACACCATATATTTT. Its protein is CAISRTGEGNTIYF.